A selection of T cell receptor beta chains follows, all from one sample in a study of blood T cell repertoires in COVID-19. The data were produced by immunoSEQ multiplex PCR, yet TCRdb's version contains in-frame clones alone and is incomplete. Here the sample spans a few hundred thousand clones, about 90% being singletons. The sequencing input was PBMCs or T cells enriched from blood (not recorded which). The receptors come from a woman aged 30 to 39 who had recovered from COVID-19. CDR3s include the opening cysteine and the closing phenylalanine or tryptophan. A D gene is named only where the DNA matches it firmly. Some rows have no size entry. The others give once, few or many, or a class for an expanded clone.

d_gene	v_gene	abundance	j_gene	len	CDR3nt	CDR3aa
TRBD1	TRBV6-5	-	TRBJ1-5	14	TGTGCCAGCAGCGGACAGGGGACGGGTCAGCCCCAGCATTTT	CASSGQGTGQPQHF
TRBD1	TRBV5-8	-	TRBJ2-4	15	TGTGCCAGCAGCTTGAGGACAGGGGGCCAAAACATTCAGTACTTC	CASSLRTGGQNIQYF
TRBD2	TRBV7-9	-	TRBJ2-1	16	TGTGCCAGCAGCATAGCGGGCGGGAGGGGAAACAATGAGCAGTTCTTC	CASSIAGGRGNNEQFF
-	TRBV19	once	TRBJ1-2	13	TGTGCCAGTAGCCCCCCAGGAAGCTATGGCTACACCTTC	CASSPPGSYGYTF
-	TRBV10-2	-	TRBJ1-2	14	TGCGCCAGCAGTGAGGGCCGAGGAAACTATGGCTACACCTTC	CASSEGRGNYGYTF
-	TRBV9	-	TRBJ2-6	17	TGTGCCAGCAGCATTGGACAGGGAGGGACTGGGGCCAACGTCCTGACTTTC	CASSIGQGGTGANVLTF
-	TRBV19	once	TRBJ2-5	14	TGTGCCAGTAGTATTACAACCCGGGGAGAGACCCAGTACTTC	CASSITTRGETQYF
-	TRBV11-2	-	TRBJ1-1	16	TGTGCCAGCAGCTTAGATCAGTGGGCTTTGAACACTGAAGCTTTCTTT	CASSLDQWALNTEAFF
-	TRBV18	-	TRBJ2-7	14	TGTGCCAGCTCACGGGGAACAGGTTACTACGAGCAGTACTTC	CASSRGTGYYEQYF
TRBD1	TRBV19	-	TRBJ1-2	14	TGTGCCAGTAGTATCAGGGGGTCATCGAGTGGCTACACCTTC	CASSIRGSSSGYTF
TRBD2	TRBV15	-	TRBJ2-7	16	TGTGCCACCAGCCTCCGGGGACTAGCGGGGGCCTACGAGCAGTACTTC	CATSLRGLAGAYEQYF
-	TRBV4-1	-	TRBJ2-2	13	TGCGCCAGCAGCCAAGTAATCGCCGGGGAGCTGTTTTTT	CASSQVIAGELFF
-	TRBV2	once	TRBJ1-3	13	TGTGCCAGCAAAGACAGCTCTGGAAACACCATATATTTT	CASKDSSGNTIYF
-	TRBV6-5	-	TRBJ2-7	14	TGTGCCAGCAGCCTCCAACGAAAACTCTACGAGCAGTACTTC	CASSLQRKLYEQYF
-	TRBV28	-	TRBJ2-7	13	TGTGCCAGCACCCACAGGGTGGAGTACGAGCAGTACTTC	CASTHRVEYEQYF
-	TRBV7-9	-	TRBJ1-2	12	TGTGCCAGCAGCTTAACGGACTATGGCTACACCTTC	CASSLTDYGYTF
TRBD2	TRBV11-2	-	TRBJ2-7	15	TGTGCCAGCAGCTTAGAGGGGGGACTAGCTTACGAGCAGTACTTC	CASSLEGGLAYEQYF
-	TRBV27	-	TRBJ1-5	13	TGTGCCAGCAGTTTATATCCAGGCCAGCCCCAGCATTTT	CASSLYPGQPQHF
TRBD2	TRBV30	-	TRBJ2-2	20	TGTGCCTGGAGTGTACTTCAGGCTAGCGGGGTGGATGGAAACACCGGGGAGCTGTTTTTT	CAWSVLQASGVDGNTGELFF
-	TRBV3-1/TRBV3-2	-	TRBJ1-3	15	TGTGCCAGCAGCCAAGTGTGGCCCAACGGAAACACCATATATTTT	CASSQVWPNGNTIYF
-	TRBV24-1	-	TRBJ1-1	11	TGTGCCACCAGTGACGGGGTGAGAGCTTTCTTT	CATSDGVRAFF
TRBD2	TRBV3-1/TRBV3-2	-	TRBJ2-2	16	TGTGCCAGCAGCCAAGATATAGCGGGAACCACCGGGGAGCTGTTTTTT	CASSQDIAGTTGELFF
-	TRBV7-2	-	TRBJ2-5	13	TGTGCCAGCAGCCCGGGGACTGGCTGGACCCAGTACTTC	CASSPGTGWTQYF
TRBD2	TRBV10-1	-	TRBJ2-1	20	TGCGCCAGCAGTGAGTCTGCTAGGCATGGACTAGCGGGAGGTCAGCATGAGCAGTTCTTC	CASSESARHGLAGGQHEQFF
TRBD1	TRBV9	-	TRBJ1-2	14	TGTGCCAGCAGCGTATACGGGACAGGCTATGGCTACACCTTC	CASSVYGTGYGYTF
TRBD1	TRBV7-9	-	TRBJ1-2	14	TGTGCCAGCAGCACTACAGACAGGGGGTATGGCTACACCTTC	CASSTTDRGYGYTF
TRBD1	TRBV29-1	-	TRBJ1-1	10	TGCAGCGCATGGACAGGTGAAGCTTTCTTT	CSAWTGEAFF
-	TRBV12-3/TRBV12-4	-	TRBJ2-2	13	TGTGCCAGCAGTTTTGGGCCCGCAGGGGAGCTGTTTTTT	CASSFGPAGELFF
-	TRBV18	-	TRBJ1-1	15	TGTGCCAGCTCACCACCACGACTGTCGAACACTGAAGCTTTCTTT	CASSPPRLSNTEAFF